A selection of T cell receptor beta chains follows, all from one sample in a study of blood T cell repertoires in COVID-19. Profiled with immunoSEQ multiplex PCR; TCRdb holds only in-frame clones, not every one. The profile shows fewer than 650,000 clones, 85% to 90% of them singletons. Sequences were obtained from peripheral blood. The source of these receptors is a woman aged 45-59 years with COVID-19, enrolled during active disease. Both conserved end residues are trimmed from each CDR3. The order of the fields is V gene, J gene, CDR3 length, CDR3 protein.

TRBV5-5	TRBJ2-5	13	ASSLGAGDQETQY
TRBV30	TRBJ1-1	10	AWSGGLTEAF
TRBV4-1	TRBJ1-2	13	ASSQGQGALYGYT
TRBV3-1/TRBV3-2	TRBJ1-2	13	ASSQRAGGAYGYT
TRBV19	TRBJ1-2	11	ASSIMDREGYT
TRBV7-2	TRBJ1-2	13	ASSLGDSLVYGYT
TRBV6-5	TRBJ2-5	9	VAGGSETQY
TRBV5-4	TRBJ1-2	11	ASSLDTRGGYT
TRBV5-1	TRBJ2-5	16	ASSSDPSGGPRGETQY
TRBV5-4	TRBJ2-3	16	ASSLALGSGGGTDTQY
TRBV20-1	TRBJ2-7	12	SASIPGRGYEQY
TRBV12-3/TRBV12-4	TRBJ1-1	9	ASSYRGEAF
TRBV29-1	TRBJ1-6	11	SVGDRINSPLH
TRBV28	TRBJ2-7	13	ASTLGINGGYEQY
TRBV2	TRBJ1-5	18	ASSSPHPGTGSYSNQPQH
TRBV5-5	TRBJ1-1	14	ASSPGTGLMNTEAF
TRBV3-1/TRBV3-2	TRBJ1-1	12	ASSQDGGNTEAF
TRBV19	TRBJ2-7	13	ASSRVAGGLYEQY
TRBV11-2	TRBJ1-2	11	ASSPSREYGYT
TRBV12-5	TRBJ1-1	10	ASRPVNTEAF
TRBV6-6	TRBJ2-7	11	ASIREGGLVPY
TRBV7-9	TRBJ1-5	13	ASSPDRGPNQPQH
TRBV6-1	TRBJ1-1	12	ASSESGLDTEAF
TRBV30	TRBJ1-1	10	AWINRGPEAF
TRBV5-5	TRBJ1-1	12	ASSFGTGNTEAF
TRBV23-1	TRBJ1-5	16	ASGDERPGGIGNQPQH
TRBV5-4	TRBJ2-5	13	ASRHQQGGQETQY
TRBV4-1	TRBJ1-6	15	ASSPWERRRSDSPLH
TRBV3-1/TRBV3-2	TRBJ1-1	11	ASSHEAGAEAF
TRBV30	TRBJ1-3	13	AWRDRGHRGNTIY
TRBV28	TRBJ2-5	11	ASSRTGKKTQY
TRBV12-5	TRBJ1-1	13	ASGLGQGRNTEAF
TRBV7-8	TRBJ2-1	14	ASSSHYQGGGNEQF
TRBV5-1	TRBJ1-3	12	ASRRQGDIDTIY
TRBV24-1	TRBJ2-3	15	ATSSGTGPLHTDTQY
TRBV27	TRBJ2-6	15	ASSFTGRSSGANVLT
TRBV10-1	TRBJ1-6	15	ASSFYLRDRPSSPLH
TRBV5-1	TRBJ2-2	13	ASSLGVANTGELF
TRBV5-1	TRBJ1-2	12	ASSLGDSNYGYT
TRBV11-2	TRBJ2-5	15	ASSLAFSGGAIETQY